This TCR beta chain comes out of a study of blood T cell repertoires in COVID-19 (TCRdb year 2020). About the full investigation: Collaborator samples came from the United States, Italy and Spain and covered acute and convalescent phases of COVID-19. The repertoires were made available in a free public database intended to serve as a resource for research on the immune response to SARS-CoV-2. Subjects who had been exposed to COVID-19, were actively infected with it, or had recovered from it provided the deeply sampled blood TCRbeta repertoires that made up the dataset. Nearly every sample came with metadata listing a de-identified subject ID, COVID-19 status, age in years and sex. The samples were drawn from two sources: the first 160 participants of the ongoing ImmuneRACE study, and about 1,300 subjects contributed by 6 global collaborators. Where available, HLA class I and class II types were taken from metadata supplied by the sample provider and were not determined by assay-based typing. The prospective study material was composed of cDNA or gDNA derived from T cells, B-cell-depleted T cells, or PBMCs. Overall study outcomes, separate from this receptor: How much clinical and demographic metadata was included differed by source and by participant, and the metadata was provided uncurated.

Another Seattle source contributed samples from volunteer blood donors who had recovered from COVID-19. The collaborating institutions used their own protocols to collect whole blood in K2EDTA tubes. For TCRbeta analysis, collaborators shipped samples in one of three forms: frozen whole blood, isolated PBMCs, or DNA extracted from either of those sample types. The immunoSEQ Assay, a bias-controlled multiplex PCR, was used to amplify TCRbeta CDR3 regions from genomic DNA. Under the source paper's analysis protocol: Nucleated cell counts per sample were estimated from amplification of reference gene primers within the assay. To quantify the absolute abundance of each unique TCRbeta CDR3 rearrangement, sequence reads were collapsed and filtered. For each sample, productive Simpson clonality was calculated by taking the square root of Simpson's diversity index across productive rearrangements. TCRdb re-hosts the immuneACCESS table, in-frame sequences only. Its copies lack some clones; in the studies checked, an unresolved V gene accounts for under half of them, and the cause for the rest is not known. The V and J calls and clone size are taken from that table; D and trimming were inferred from the DNA. Within this sample are under 200,000 clones, with 87% of them counted one time only. The top ten clonotypes cover over 3.5% of the sample.

For this clone: The antigen it recognizes is unknown. No base quality information exists; no much larger clone differs at one position.

The sequenced material came from peripheral blood. This TCR was recovered from an older woman who had recovered from COVID-19.

CDR3 protein: CASSLDRADTQYF. The nucleotide sequence reads as follows: TGCGCCAGCAGCTTGGACAGGGCAGATACGCAGTATTTT. The rearrangement joined TRBV5-1 to TRBJ2-3, with TRBD1 as a weak D call on 6 bases. V gives up 0 bases and J gives up 4 bases, and the segment between their germline ends measures 6 bases. There are 13 amino acids in the CDR3, from cysteine to phenylalanine inclusive. The entry retains the CDR3 DNA only, 39 bases that are in frame from base 1. CDR1 and CDR2, looked up from the germline V gene, are SGHRS and YFSETQ.